Presented here are 15 T cell receptor beta chains from one specimen sequenced in a study of CD8+ T cells in alopecia areata. RNA extraction and reverse transcription yielded cDNA as sequencing template. The protocol was immunoSEQ multiplex PCR, while the TCRdb copy is restricted to in-frame clones and leaves out a portion. This repertoire shows fewer than 350,000 clones, roughly 60% found once; its top ten account for under 2%. The sample's treatment: oral pan-JAK inhibitor, 5-10 mg twice daily. This specimen was CD4+ T cells sorted from blood, taken at week 24, from a patient treated with tofacitinib. These TCRs come from a human donor with alopecia areata.

This chain joins TRBV6-5 and TRBJ2-1, with D possibly matching TRBD1 (6 bases). The CDR3 is 15 amino acids. Germline assignment: CDR1 MNHEY and CDR2 SVGAGI. Deletions cut 7 bases from V and 0 bases from J, with 13 bases between. CDR3 protein: CASTSGTSSYNEQFF. The CDR3 DNA reads as TGTGCCAGCACCTCCGGGACATCCTCCTACAATGAGCAGTTCTTC.

This chain uses TRBV18 with TRBJ2-7; 7 bases are shared with TRBD1. The length of the CDR3 is 13 residues. Germline V gene sequence: CDR1 KGHSH, CDR2 LQKENI. The junction had 4 bases not matched to a gene; V was cut back by 2 bases and J by 6 bases. The CDR3 sequence is CASSPDTGAEQYF. The DNA for the CDR3 is TGTGCCAGCTCACCAGACACAGGGGCCGAGCAGTACTTC.

The chain joins TRBV7-2 to TRBJ1-1, with unresolved D. CDR3 size: 13 residues. Trimming cost V 3 bases and J 1 base, with 6 bases left between them. Germline V gives CDR1 SGHTA, CDR2 FQGNSA. The CDR3: CASSFRQNTEAFF. In DNA, the CDR3 is TGTGCCAGCAGCTTTCGACAGAACACTGAAGCTTTCTTT.

This clone came up a few times. The chain joins TRBV6-6 to TRBJ1-4; maybe TRBD1 (6 bases). Per germline, CDR1 MNHNY and CDR2 SVGAGI (reference sequence). The CDR3 consists of 14 residues. V lost 3 bases, J lost 5 bases, and 10 bases lay in between. This CDR3 reads CASSYRGGNEKLFF. In nucleotides, the CDR3 is TGTGCCAGCAGTTATCGCGGGGGCAATGAAAAACTGTTTTTT.

In this sample, this clone turned up many times. The CDR3 DNA sequence: TGTGCCAGCAGCCCGCGGGACAGGGGGCAGGGGGAGACCCAGTACTTC. This translates into CASSPRDRGQGETQYF. V usage is TRBV7-9 and J usage is TRBJ2-5; TRBD1 aligns across 12 bases. The CDR3 consists of 16 residues. CDR1 and CDR2 from the germline V gene are SEHNR and FQNEAQ (reference sequence). Losses at the gene ends were 5 bases for V and 5 bases for J; bases not matched to a gene: 9.

This clone was observed a handful of times. J is TRBJ1-2 and V is TRBV7-2; D might be TRBD1 (5 bases). In germline, CDR1 is SGHTA, CDR2 FQGNSA. The CDR3 totals 14 residues. Trimming shortened V by 3 bases and J by 2 bases, and 10 bases separated the two germline ends. The CDR3 reads CASSFTRGNYGYTF. The CDR3 DNA is TGTGCCAGCAGCTTCACGCGGGGCAACTATGGCTACACCTTC.

CDR3: CASSGEALRTQYF. The CDR3, as DNA: TGTGCCAGCAGTGGGGAGGCCTTGAGGACCCAGTACTTC. The gene calls are TRBV2 and TRBJ2-5; possibly TRBD2 for D (6 bases). Trimming removed 4 bases at V and 7 bases at J, with 13 bases between. The CDR3 totals 13 residues. Germline V CDR1 and CDR2: SNHLY, FYNNEI.

This clone was seen once. The rearrangement links TRBV25-1 to TRBJ2-3; tentatively, D is TRBD2 (5 bases). The germline gives CDR1 MGHDK, CDR2 SYGVNS. V lost 7 bases, J lost 0 bases, and 11 bases lay in between. CDR3 length equals 14 residues. CDR3 coding DNA: TGTGCCAGCACCATGAGGGCTAGCACAGATACGCAGTATTTT. Protein: CASTMRASTDTQYF.

V is TRBV5-1 and J is TRBJ1-6; no reliable D call. CDR3 size: 15 residues. The V gene lost 0 bases and the J gene lost 7 bases, with 11 bases spanning the gap. The germline CDR1 and CDR2 sequences are SGHRS and YFSETQ. CDR3 in amino acids: CASSLVVGKNSPLHF. In DNA, the CDR3 is TGCGCCAGCAGCTTGGTCGTCGGGAAGAATTCACCCCTCCACTTT.

The chain has TRBV5-6 and TRBJ2-1; tentatively, D is TRBD1 or TRBD2 (5 bases each). This CDR3 spans 15 amino acids. Germline V gene lookup returns CDR1 SGHDT and CDR2 YYEEEE. With 4 bases removed from V and 0 bases from J, the gap between germline ends came to 11 bases. DNA for the CDR3: TGTGCCAGCAGCCCGGGACGGAGCTCCTACAATGAGCAGTTCTTC. Protein: CASSPGRSSYNEQFF.

This clone was observed a handful of times. V is TRBV5-1 and J is TRBJ2-6, with D perhaps TRBD1 (6 bases). The germline V and J ends were trimmed by 4 bases and 8 bases, with 13 bases remaining between them. Germline V gene data show CDR1 as SGHRS and CDR2 as YFSETQ. The length of the CDR3 is 14 residues. The CDR3 region is CASSEPDRPNVLTF. The CDR3 nucleotides read TGCGCCAGCAGCGAACCCGACAGGCCCAACGTCCTGACTTTC.

The V and J genes are TRBV7-2 and TRBJ1-5; possible D gene TRBD1, 6 bases. Germline lookup yields CDR1 SGHTA and CDR2 FQGNSA. V was pared by 5 bases and J by 6 bases, with 8 bases between. CDR3 length equals 12 residues. The CDR3 protein is CASSPRGQPQHF. The CDR3 region has the DNA TGTGCCAGCAGCCCCAGGGGTCAGCCCCAGCATTTT.

The rearrangement uses TRBV7-2 and TRBJ2-7; D perhaps matches TRBD1 (6 bases). CDR3 size: 13 residues. Trimming removed 1 base from V and 5 bases from J, with 9 bases in between. Germline V gene sequence: CDR1 SGHTA, CDR2 FQGNSA. CDR3 sequence reads: CASSLDRANEQYF. CDR3 DNA: TGTGCCAGCAGCTTAGACAGGGCCAACGAGCAGTACTTC.

The rearrangement joins TRBV7-2 to TRBJ2-7; TRBD1 matches at 7 bases. After removal of 1 base from V and 2 bases from J, the junction contained 11 bases not matched to a gene. CDR3 length: 17 amino acids. Per germline, CDR1 SGHTA and CDR2 FQGNSA. The DNA of the CDR3 is TGTGCCAGCAGCTTAGGGTTGTGGGACAGTTTCACCTACGAGCAGTACTTC. It codes for CASSLGLWDSFTYEQYF.

The V call is TRBV7-3, the J call TRBJ2-3; D gene ambiguous. CDR1 and CDR2 (germline): SGHTA, FQGTGA. Trimming took off 2 bases at V and 6 bases at J, with 15 bases between the two ends. The CDR3 has 15 residues. This chain's CDR3 is CASSLLGAVGDTQYF. DNA for the CDR3: TGTGCCAGCAGCTTACTAGGTGCCGTCGGGGATACGCAGTATTTT.